Listed here are 21 T cell receptor beta chains from one sample, sequenced in a study of T cells in Graves' hyperthyroidism and ophthalmopathy (dated by TCRdb to between 2018 and 2021). Library preparation was by multiplex PCR. The run used an Illumina HiSeq 2000. TCR beta CDR3 regions were amplified from RNA transcripts. The first round of RT-PCR for the TCR CDR3 was performed with the HTBI primer set and the Qiagen OneStep RT-PCR kit. TCRdb ran its own pipeline on the public reads, namely fastp trimming at Q25 and MiXCR clone calling, and kept in-frame beta chains. Merged by CDR3 protein, the rows form single entries marked with the most common genes and DNA. This sample holds about 530,000 distinct CDR3 sequences; 17% were observed only once. The ten largest make up roughly a sixth of the sample. Material: blood. These receptors all come from a woman in her late teens or twenties with Graves' ophthalmopathy.

J is TRBJ2-1 and V is TRBV3-1; 9 positions agree with TRBD2. The trim removed 0 bases at V and 7 bases at J, leaving 4 bases unmatched. The CDR3 has 15 residues. Germline lookup yields CDR1 LGHDT and CDR2 YNNKEL (reference sequence). CDR3 loop: CASSQDAGGGNEQFF. DNA of the CDR3: TGTGCCAGCAGCCAAGATGCGGGGGGGGGGAATGAGCAGTTCTTC.

This clonotype was observed many times. J is TRBJ2-3 and V is TRBV5-1; D is perhaps TRBD2 (5 bases). Looked up from germline, CDR1 is SGHRS and CDR2 is YFSETQ. The CDR3 is made up of 14 amino acids. The germline V and J ends were trimmed by 3 bases and 4 bases, with 12 bases remaining between them. CDR3 DNA sequence: TGCGCCAGCAGCTGGGAGCGGCTATCAGATACGCAGTATTTT. It translates to CASSWERLSDTQYF.

The chain couples TRBV6-2 or TRBV6-3 to TRBJ2-2, with 10 nucleotides matching TRBD2. Looked up from germline, CDR1 is MNHEY and CDR2 is SVGEGT. This CDR3 region has 17 residues. J was trimmed by 3 bases and V by 0 bases; bases with no gene match: 4. The CDR3 region has the DNA TGTGCCAGCAGTTACTCGACTAGCGGGCATGACACCGGGGAGCTGTTTTTT. Protein: CASSYSTSGHDTGELFF.

This clonotype occurred a few times. V usage is TRBV5-1 and J usage is TRBJ1-2; 7 bases agree with TRBD1. CDR1 SGHRS and CDR2 YFSETQ come from the germline V gene. CDR3 size: 14 residues. J was trimmed by 8 bases and V by 6 bases; bases with no gene match: 13. This chain's CDR3 is CASNSHQQGTGYTF. CDR3 nucleotide sequence: TGCGCCAGCAACTCCCACCAACAGGGGACGGGCTACACCTTC.

This clonotype was recorded a few times. This chain uses TRBV7-9 with TRBJ1-2, with a possible D match to TRBD1 (6 bases). The CDR3 loop spans 12 amino acids. The V and J ends lost 8 bases and 4 bases respectively, with 11 bases between them. CDR1 and CDR2 from the germline V gene are SEHNR and FQNEAQ (reference sequence). The CDR3 spells CASQWGAYGYTF. The CDR3 DNA is TGTGCCAGCCAATGGGGGGCCTATGGCTACACCTTC.

This clonotype was observed many times. The CDR3, as DNA: TGCGCCAGCAGCGGAACAGGGGCGTTGGGGACTGAAGCTTTCTTT. Residues: CASSGTGALGTEAFF. The chain links TRBV5-1 to TRBJ1-1; TRBD1 matches at 7 bases. The CDR3 extends over 15 amino acids. Trimming cost V 4 bases and J 5 bases; bases outside gene matches: 11. Germline V CDR1 and CDR2: SGHRS, YFSETQ.

Concerning this clonotype itself: Since a much larger clone is just one base distant, this may be a read error. The CDR3 DNA is TGTGCCAGCAGTTTGGGTGGGGGCAGCGTGGCCTACGAGCAGTACTTC. Protein: CASSLGGGSVAYEQYF. The rearrangement joins TRBV28 to TRBJ2-7; D may be TRBD1 (6 bases). Trimming took off 3 bases at V and 2 bases at J, with 17 bases between the two ends. From germline, CDR1 is MDHEN and CDR2 SYDVKM. The CDR3 length is 16 residues.

Many counts were recorded for this clonotype. CDR3 in DNA: TGTGCCAGCAGCTTTGATACCCCCCCCCACGAGCAGTACTTC. This codes for CASSFDTPPHEQYF. The V and J genes are TRBV7-2 and TRBJ2-7; D ambiguous. The CDR3 contains 14 residues. The V and J ends lost 3 bases and 5 bases respectively, with 14 bases between them. Germline V gives CDR1 SGHTA, CDR2 FQGNSA.

This clonotype was seen at least ten times. This rearrangement joins TRBV2 to TRBJ2-1; 7 bases map to TRBD2. CDR3 length: 15 amino acids. Germline CDR1 and CDR2: SNHLY and FYNNEI. Unmatched junction bases numbered 7, after V lost 6 bases and J lost 2 bases. The CDR3 nucleotides read TGTGCCAGCAGGGAGGAACTAGCGACCTACAATGAGCAGTTCTTC. Protein product: CASREELATYNEQFF.

This clonotype was counted a few times. The chain recombines TRBV30 with TRBJ1-1, with 7 positions matching TRBD1. The trim removed 3 bases at V and 0 bases at J, leaving 7 bases unmatched. This CDR3 is 15 amino acids long. Germline assignment: CDR1 GTSNPN and CDR2 SVGIG (reference sequence). The CDR3 reads CAWRKGQALNTEAFF. CDR3 nucleotides: TGTGCCTGGAGAAAAGGACAGGCACTGAACACTGAAGCTTTCTTT.

This clonotype was observed a few times. The chain carries TRBV20-1 and TRBJ2-3; tentative D call: TRBD2 (5 bases). The V gene's germline CDR1 is DFQATT and CDR2 SNEGSKA (reference sequence). V was clipped by 5 bases and J by 0 bases, with 12 bases between them. CDR3 length: 14 amino acids. The CDR3 coding sequence is TGCAGTGCTCCACCGGGGAGTAGCACAGATACGCAGTATTTT. Encoded protein: CSAPPGSSTDTQYF.

There are a few counts of this clonotype. The genes are TRBV6-1 and TRBJ2-3; D gene unclear. Germline V gene lookup returns CDR1 MNHNS and CDR2 SASEGT. The V end lost 5 bases, the J end lost 5 bases, and 17 bases lay between the germline ends. The CDR3 is 15 amino acids. CDR3 region: CASSYPFLERDTQYF. The CDR3 nucleotides are TGTGCCAGCAGTTATCCTTTTCTTGAGAGAGATACGCAGTATTTT.

The gene calls are TRBV4-3 and TRBJ1-4; 9 bases are a match to TRBD1. Unmatched junction bases numbered 12, after V lost 4 bases and J lost 6 bases. CDR3 length equals 17 residues. Germline CDR1 LGHNA, CDR2 YSLEER. The CDR3 spells CASSPTNRGRGDEKLFF. The CDR3 nucleotides are TGCGCCAGCAGCCCCACAAACAGGGGGCGCGGGGATGAAAAACTGTTTTTT.

This clonotype was observed at least ten times. The chain links TRBV28 to TRBJ1-1, with a weak D call TRBD1 (5 bases). Trimming stripped 11 bases from V and 10 bases from J, with 11 bases between. The CDR3 totals 9 residues. Germline CDR1 and CDR2: MDHEN and SYDVKM. CDR3 DNA: TGTGCCTCGGGGGGAGGAGCTTTCTTT. It encodes CASGGGAFF.

This clonotype has a handful of counts. This sequence joins TRBV6-6 and TRBJ2-7; TRBD2 agrees at 8 bases. Looked up from germline, CDR1 is MNHNY and CDR2 is SVGAGI (reference sequence). There are 19 residues in the CDR3. Unmatched junction bases numbered 13, after V lost 0 bases and J lost 0 bases. CDR3: CASSYSIQRRGVPSYEQYF. The CDR3 DNA follows: TGTGCCAGCAGTTACTCTATCCAGAGGCGGGGGGTCCCCTCCTACGAGCAGTACTTC.

This clonotype was seen repeatedly, ten times or more. This chain connects TRBV28 to TRBJ2-7, with D unclear. Germline values: CDR1 MDHEN, CDR2 SYDVKM. Trimming removed 10 bases from V and 2 bases from J, with 12 bases in between. This CDR3 has 12 amino acids. As DNA, the CDR3 is TGTGCCACAAACGACAAACCCTACGAGCAGTACTTC. Translated: CATNDKPYEQYF.

The sample holds many counts of this clonotype. V usage is TRBV4-1 and J usage is TRBJ2-7, with D uncertain. CDR3 length equals 15 residues. Germline CDR1 and CDR2: MGHRA and YSYEKL. V shed 1 base and J shed 3 bases, with 13 bases lying between them. CDR3 coding DNA: TGCGCCAGCAGCCAAGGTCAAGGGAAAAGCTACGAGCAGTACTTC. Protein: CASSQGQGKSYEQYF.

In this sample, this clonotype turned up many times. This CDR3 reads CASSPTGNNEKLFF. Here the CDR3 DNA reads TGTGCCAGCTCACCGACAGGAAATAATGAAAAACTGTTTTTT. The chain has TRBV18 and TRBJ1-4; D may be TRBD1 (6 bases). Germline V gene lookup returns CDR1 KGHSH and CDR2 LQKENI. The germline V and J ends were trimmed by 3 bases and 4 bases, with 9 bases remaining between them. CDR3 length equals 14 residues. The full variable domain, in which reference TRBV18 and TRBJ1-4 provide the parts outside the CDR3, is NAGVMQNPRHLVRRRGQEARLRCSPMKGHSHVYWYRQLPEEGLKFMVYLQKENIIDESGMPKERFSAEFPKEGPSILRIQQVVRGDSAAYFCASSPTGNNEKLFFGSGTQLSVL.

This clonotype was counted many times. V gene TRBV5-1 combines with J gene TRBJ2-1, with 8 bases that match TRBD1. V trimming: 4 bases; J trimming: 2 bases; junction bases outside the gene matches: 5. The length of the CDR3 is 15 residues. CDR1 is SGHRS and CDR2 is YFSETQ in the germline V gene. This chain's CDR3 is CASSATGAPYNEQFF. The CDR3 DNA is TGCGCCAGCAGCGCGACAGGGGCACCCTACAATGAGCAGTTCTTC.

The sample holds a few counts of this clonotype. The chain is built from TRBV19 and TRBJ2-7; weak D call: TRBD2 (6 bases). This CDR3 spans 15 amino acids. The V end was cut by 3 bases, the J end by 4 bases, with 16 bases between. In germline, CDR1 is LNHDA, CDR2 SQIVND (reference sequence). CDR3 sequence reads: CASSMRDFGAYEQYF. The DNA of the CDR3 is TGTGCCAGTAGTATGCGGGACTTCGGGGCTTACGAGCAGTACTTC.

In this sample, this clonotype turned up many times. In nucleotides, the CDR3 is TGTGCCAGCAGCTTATCTGGGGGGGGCAATGAGCAGTTCTTC. Translation gives CASSLSGGGNEQFF. This chain connects TRBV7-3 to TRBJ2-1; 7 nucleotides align to TRBD2. Looked up from germline, CDR1 is SGHTA and CDR2 is FQGTGA. This CDR3 has 14 amino acids. The V gene end was trimmed by 2 bases and the J gene end by 6 bases; junction bases not matched to a gene: 4.